The clone carrying this T cell receptor beta chain was counted between two and nine times. Its antigen is as yet unknown. The use of a sample-barcoded 5' primer and a J-beta primer mix characterized a second PCR of 7 to 11 cycles. Tags on each cDNA molecule came from a template-switch adaptor with 12 random nucleotides. Each CDR3 protein gets one entry after TCRdb re-called the 5' RACE reads with MiXCR. Of about 1.8 million distinct CDR3 sequences in the sample, about 49% were seen once. Peripheral blood samples of 9 to 10 milliliters were drawn from each donor. This sample was included in a study of blood T cells in healthy people across ages. Study-level results: With donor CMV status unknown, expanded clonotype changes were possibly confounded.

The specimen was blood. The sequence was collected from a woman in her thirties or forties in good health.

The CDR3 DNA follows: TGTGCCAGCAGTTTAGGACAGGGGGGATCAGATACGCAGTATTTT. Translation: CASSLGQGGSDTQYF. V and J are TRBV27 and TRBJ2-3, with 10 nucleotides matching TRBD1. After removal of 2 bases from V and 4 bases from J, the junction contained 3 bases not matched to a gene. This CDR3 spans 15 amino acids. The germline V gene encodes CDR1 MNHEY and CDR2 SMNVEV (reference sequence).